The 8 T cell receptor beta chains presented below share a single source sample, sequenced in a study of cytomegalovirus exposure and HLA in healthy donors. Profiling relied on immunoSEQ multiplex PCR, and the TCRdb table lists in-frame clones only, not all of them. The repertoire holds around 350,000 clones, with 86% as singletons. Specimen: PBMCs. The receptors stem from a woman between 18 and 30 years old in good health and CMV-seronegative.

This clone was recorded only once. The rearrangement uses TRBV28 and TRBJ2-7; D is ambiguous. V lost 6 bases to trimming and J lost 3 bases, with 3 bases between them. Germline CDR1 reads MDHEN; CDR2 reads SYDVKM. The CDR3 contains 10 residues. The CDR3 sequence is CASSNYEQYF. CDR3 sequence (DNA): TGTGCCAGCAGCAACTACGAGCAGTACTTC.

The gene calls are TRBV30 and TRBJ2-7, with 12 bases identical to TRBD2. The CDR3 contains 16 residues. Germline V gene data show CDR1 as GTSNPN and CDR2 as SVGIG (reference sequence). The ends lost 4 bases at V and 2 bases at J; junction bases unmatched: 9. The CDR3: CAWIRSASGRAYEQYF. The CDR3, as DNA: TGTGCCTGGATTCGGAGTGCTAGCGGGAGGGCCTACGAGCAGTACTTC.

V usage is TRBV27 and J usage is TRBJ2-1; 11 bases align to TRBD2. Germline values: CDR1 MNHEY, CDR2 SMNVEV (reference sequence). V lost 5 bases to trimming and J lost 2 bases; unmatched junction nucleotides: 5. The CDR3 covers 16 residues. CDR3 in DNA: TGTGCCAGCAGTCCCGGGACTAGCGGAACCTACAATGAGCAGTTCTTC. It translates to CASSPGTSGTYNEQFF.

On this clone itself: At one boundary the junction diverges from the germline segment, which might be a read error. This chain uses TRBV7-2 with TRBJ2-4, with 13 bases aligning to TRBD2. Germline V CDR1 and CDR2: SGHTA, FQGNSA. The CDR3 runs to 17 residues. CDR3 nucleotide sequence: TGTGCCAGCAGGTTAGAACTAGCGGGAGGGCCTGGAAACATTCAGTACTTC. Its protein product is CASRLELAGGPGNIQYF.

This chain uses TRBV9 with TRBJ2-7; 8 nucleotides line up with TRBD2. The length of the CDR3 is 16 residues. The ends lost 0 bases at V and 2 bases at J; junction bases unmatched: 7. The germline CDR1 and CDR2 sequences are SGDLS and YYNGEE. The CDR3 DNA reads TGTGCCAGCAGCGTAGGGCCCGGGGGGGATACCTACGAGCAGTACTTC. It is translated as CASSVGPGGDTYEQYF.

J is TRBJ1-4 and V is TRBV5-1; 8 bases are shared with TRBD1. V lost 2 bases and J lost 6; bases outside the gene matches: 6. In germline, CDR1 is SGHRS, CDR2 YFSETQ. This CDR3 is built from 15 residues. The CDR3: CASSFNRGDDEKLFF. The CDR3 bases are TGCGCCAGCAGCTTTAACAGGGGGGACGATGAAAAACTGTTTTTT. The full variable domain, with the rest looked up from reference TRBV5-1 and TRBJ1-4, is KAGVTQTPRYLIKTRGQQVTLSCSPISGHRSVSWYQQTPGQGLQFLFEYFSETQRNKGNFPGRFSGRQFSNSRSEMNVSTLELGDSALYLCASSFNRGDDEKLFFGSGTQLSVL.

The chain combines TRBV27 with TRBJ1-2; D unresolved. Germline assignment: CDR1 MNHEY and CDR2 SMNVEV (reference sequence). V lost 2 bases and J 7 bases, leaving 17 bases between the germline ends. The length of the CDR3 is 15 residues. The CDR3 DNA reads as TGTGCCAGCAGTTTACCCCGAATTCTCGAGGGTGGCTACACCTTC. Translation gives CASSLPRILEGGYTF.

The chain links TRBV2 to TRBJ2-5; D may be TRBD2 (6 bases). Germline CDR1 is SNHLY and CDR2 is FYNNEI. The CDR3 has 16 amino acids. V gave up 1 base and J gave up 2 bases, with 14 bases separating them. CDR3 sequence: CASSEGDFLTQETQYF. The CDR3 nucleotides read TGTGCCAGCAGTGAAGGGGACTTCCTAACACAAGAGACCCAGTACTTC.